The 11 T cell receptor beta chains below all came from one sample that was sequenced in a study of OX40 agonist ivuxolimab in advanced cancers. TCRdb keeps only in-frame clones here, not all; method: immunoSEQ multiplex PCR. Altogether some 50,000 clones are present, 65% to 85% being singletons, with the ten largest covering 1.5% to 2%. The source was CD4+ or CD8+ T cells sorted from blood, collected in a trial of the OX40 agonist ivuxolimab. These receptors were collected from an adult with an advanced solid tumor such as melanoma, head and neck, liver or kidney cancer.

This chain links TRBV2 with TRBJ2-3, with a weak D call TRBD1 (5 bases). V was shortened by 4 bases and J by 2 bases, with 10 bases between the two germline ends. This CDR3 region has 14 residues. The germline V gene has CDR1 SNHLY and CDR2 FYNNEI. CDR3 DNA sequence: TGTGCCAGCAGTGTGGGGCAGTACACAGATACGCAGTATTTT. Translation: CASSVGQYTDTQYF. Looking up the rest from reference TRBV2 and TRBJ2-3 gives the full variable domain: EPEVTQTPSHQVTQMGQEVILRCVPISNHLYFYWYRQILGQKVEFLVSFYNNEISEKSEIFDDQFSVERPDGSNFTLKIRSTKLEDSAMYFCASSVGQYTDTQYFGPGTRLTVL.

The chain employs TRBV7-6 and TRBJ2-5; 8 bases match TRBD1. Germline V gene sequence: CDR1 SGHVS, CDR2 FNYEAQ. The CDR3 spans 17 residues. The ends lost 5 bases at V and 5 bases at J; junction bases unmatched: 16. The CDR3 sequence is CASSPRLDRAGGETQYF. CDR3 DNA: TGTGCCAGCAGCCCACGACTGGACAGGGCAGGCGGTGAGACCCAGTACTTC.

The chain employs TRBV18 and TRBJ1-1; D gene ambiguous. V lost 2 bases, J lost 0 bases, and 4 bases lay in between. From germline, CDR1 is KGHSH and CDR2 LQKENI. The CDR3 extends over 13 amino acids. The CDR3 spells CASSPDMNTEAFF. In DNA, the CDR3 is TGTGCCAGCTCACCAGATATGAACACTGAAGCTTTCTTT.

The chain joins TRBV19 to TRBJ2-7; 12 nucleotides align to TRBD2. V trimming: 4 bases; J trimming: 1 base; junction bases outside the gene matches: 5. CDR3 size: 16 residues. The V gene's germline CDR1 is LNHDA and CDR2 SQIVND (reference sequence). The CDR3, as DNA: TGTGCCAGTAGTAAACTAGCGGGGGGCCCTTCCTACGAGCAGTACTTC. As protein: CASSKLAGGPSYEQYF. Together with reference TRBV19 and TRBJ2-7, the CDR3 gives the full variable domain: DGGITQSPKYLFRKEGQNVTLSCEQNLNHDAMYWYRQDPGQGLRLIYYSQIVNDFQKGDIAEGYSVSREKKESFPLTVTSAQKNPTAFYLCASSKLAGGPSYEQYFGPGTRLTVT.

The chain couples TRBV6-6 to TRBJ2-7; 9 bases are a match to TRBD1. The CDR3 runs to 15 residues. J was trimmed by 3 bases and V by 6 bases; bases with no gene match: 9. The germline gives CDR1 MNHNY, CDR2 SVGAGI (reference sequence). The DNA of the CDR3 is TGTGCCAGCAGACCAGATGGACAGGGGTTCTACGAGCAGTACTTC. Its protein is CASRPDGQGFYEQYF.

J is TRBJ2-1 and V is TRBV12-5; tentatively, D is TRBD1 (7 bases). Trimming took 6 bases from V and 5 from J, leaving 29 bases between them. The length of the CDR3 is 19 residues. Per germline, CDR1 LGHNT and CDR2 FRNRAP. The CDR3 DNA sequence: TGTGCTAGTGGCACCCAGGGGGGCTCCTACAATCCATTCCACAATGAGCAGTTCTTC. It yields the protein CASGTQGGSYNPFHNEQFF.

The chain carries TRBV7-8 and TRBJ2-7, with 8 bases aligning to TRBD2. V lost 5 bases, J lost 6 bases, and 6 bases stayed unmatched. Germline CDR1 and CDR2: SGHVS and FQNEAQ. The CDR3 is 13 amino acids. CDR3 nucleotides: TGTGCCAGCAGCCCTGCGGGGGGAACCGAGCAGTACTTC. Protein product: CASSPAGGTEQYF. The full variable domain, completed using reference TRBV7-8 and TRBJ2-7, is GAGVSQSPRYKVAKRGQDVALRCDPISGHVSLFWYQQALGQGPEFLTYFQNEAQLDKSGLPSDRFFAERPEGSVSTLKIQRTQQEDSAVYLCASSPAGGTEQYFGPGTRLTVT.

This clone counts as medium-sized. V and J are TRBV5-1 and TRBJ1-1, with 10 bases aligning to TRBD1. CDR1 is SGHRS, CDR2 YFSETQ, per germline. CDR3 length: 14 amino acids. V dropped 4 bases and J dropped 3; count of bases not matched to a gene: 3. The DNA of the CDR3 is TGCGCCAGCAGCCTGACAGGGGGCCACACTGAAGCTTTCTTT. Its protein product is CASSLTGGHTEAFF.

The CDR3 sequence: CASSLVTGGVDEAFF. The CDR3 DNA is TGTGCCAGCAGCCTCGTGACAGGGGGCGTGGATGAAGCTTTCTTT. This chain connects TRBV6-5 to TRBJ1-1; 10 bases are a match to TRBD1. The germline gives CDR1 MNHEY, CDR2 SVGAGI. J gave up 7 bases and V 6 bases, and 11 bases lay outside the gene matches. The CDR3 is made up of 15 amino acids.

The chain uses TRBV19 and TRBJ1-1, with D unclear. CDR1 LNHDA and CDR2 SQIVND come from the germline V gene (reference sequence). The CDR3 sequence is 11 residues long. The V end was cut by 11 bases, the J end by 4 bases, with 11 bases between. DNA for the CDR3: TGTGCCCCAGTATCAGGCACTGAAGCTTTCTTT. Its protein product is CAPVSGTEAFF.

V usage is TRBV6-1 and J usage is TRBJ1-1, with D unresolved. Per the germline V gene, CDR1 is MNHNS and CDR2 is SASEGT. Trimming took off 3 bases at V and 8 bases at J, with 13 bases between the two ends. The CDR3 runs to 13 residues. The CDR3 DNA sequence: TGTGCCAGCAGTGATCCCGGACGTCTAGAAGCTTTCTTT. Translated, it gives CASSDPGRLEAFF.